This note documents a single T cell receptor (beta chain) sequence. TCRdb's table, derived via immunoSEQ multiplex PCR, lists solely in-frame clones and lacks some. The sample includes under 100,000 clones, approximately 85% seen only once; the top ten take 3% to 3.5%. These data originate in a study of blood T cell repertoires in COVID-19. The V segment lost 8 bases and the J segment 2 bases; nucleotides outside the gene matches: 2. The CDR3 spans 13 residues. The origin of this receptor is a woman aged 80 or over with COVID-19, enrolled during active disease. V and J are TRBV12-3 or TRBV12-4 and TRBJ1-2, with TRBD1 matching 10 bases. Sequenced: peripheral blood. This chain's CDR3 is CASLGQGNYGYTF. The CDR3, as DNA: TGTGCCAGCCTGGGACAGGGGAACTATGGCTACACCTTC.